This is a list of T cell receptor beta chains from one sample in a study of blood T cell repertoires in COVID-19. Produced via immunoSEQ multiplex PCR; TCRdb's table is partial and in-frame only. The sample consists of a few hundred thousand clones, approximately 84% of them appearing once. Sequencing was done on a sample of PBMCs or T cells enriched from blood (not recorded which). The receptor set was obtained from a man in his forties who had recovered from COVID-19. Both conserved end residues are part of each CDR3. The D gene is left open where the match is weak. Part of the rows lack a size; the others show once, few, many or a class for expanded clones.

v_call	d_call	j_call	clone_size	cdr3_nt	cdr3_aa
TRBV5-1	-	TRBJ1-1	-	TGCGCCAGCAGCTTGGTCCCCCGGGACATGAACACTGAAGCTTTCTTT	CASSLVPRDMNTEAFF
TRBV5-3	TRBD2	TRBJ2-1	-	TGTGCCAGAAGCTTAGTTCGGGGGGGCCGGAATGAGCAGTTCTTC	CARSLVRGGRNEQFF
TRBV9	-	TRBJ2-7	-	TGTGCCAGCCCCTCAACGCGGCCTCCAAAGGTAGAAGAGCAGTACTTC	CASPSTRPPKVEEQYF
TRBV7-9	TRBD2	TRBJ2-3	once	TGTGCCAGCAGACGGGGACTAGCGGTCACAGATACGCAGTATTTT	CASRRGLAVTDTQYF
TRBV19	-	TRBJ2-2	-	TGTGCCAGTAGTTCCGGCGGGGAGCTGTTTTTT	CASSSGGELFF
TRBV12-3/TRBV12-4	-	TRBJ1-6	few	TGTGCCAGCAGTTTAGGTCAGGGGACACCCCTCCACTTT	CASSLGQGTPLHF
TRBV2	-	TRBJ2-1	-	TGTGCCAGCACTCTGGCCGGGACTCTGCTGGAGAAGCAGTTCTTC	CASTLAGTLLEKQFF
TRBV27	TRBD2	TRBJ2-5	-	TGTGCCAGCAGTTTTACCGGGACTAGCGGGCCCCGTGTGACCCAGTACTTC	CASSFTGTSGPRVTQYF
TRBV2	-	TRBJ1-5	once	TGTGCCAGCGGGTTCGACAGGAAGGATCAGCCCCAGCATTTT	CASGFDRKDQPQHF
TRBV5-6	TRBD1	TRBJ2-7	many	TGTGCCAGCGCTCCAGGGACAGCCAACTACGAGCAGTACTTC	CASAPGTANYEQYF
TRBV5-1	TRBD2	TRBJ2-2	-	TGCGCCAGCAGCGTCACGGGACTAAACACCGGGGAGCTGTTTTTT	CASSVTGLNTGELFF
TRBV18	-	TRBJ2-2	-	TGTGCCAGCTCAGAGAGTAGCGGGGAGCTGTTTTTT	CASSESSGELFF
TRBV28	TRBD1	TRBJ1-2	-	TGTGCCAGCAGCCGAGGGACAGGGGGCACCTATGGCTACACCTTC	CASSRGTGGTYGYTF
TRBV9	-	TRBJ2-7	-	TGTGCCAGCAGTCTAGACAGCTCGATTCTCCCCGAGCAGTACTTC	CASSLDSSILPEQYF
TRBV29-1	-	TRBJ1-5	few	TGCAGCGTCGAAGGGGGTCAACGGGACAATGTAGATAGCAATCAGCCCCAGCATTTT	CSVEGGQRDNVDSNQPQHF
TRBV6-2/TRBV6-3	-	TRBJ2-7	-	TGTGCCAGCAGTTACTCAATCCGGACAGCTAGCTACGAGCAGTACTTC	CASSYSIRTASYEQYF
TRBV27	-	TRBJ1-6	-	TGTGCCAGCAGTACTGGGGACTTACTTAGCTCCTATAATTCACCCCTCCACTTT	CASSTGDLLSSYNSPLHF
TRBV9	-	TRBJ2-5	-	TGTGCCAGCAGCTATGGGACTGGGGAAGAGACCCAGTACTTC	CASSYGTGEETQYF
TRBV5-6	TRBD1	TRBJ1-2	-	TGTGCCAGCAGCCGCCTCGGGACAGGGGGATTGTCCACCTTC	CASSRLGTGGLSTF
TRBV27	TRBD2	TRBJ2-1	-	TGTGCCAGCAGTTTATTGCTGGCGGGAGGGCCGGACAATGAGCAGTTCTTC	CASSLLLAGGPDNEQFF
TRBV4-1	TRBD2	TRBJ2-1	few	TGCGCCAGCAGCCCCTTCACTAGCGGGAGCTCCTACAATGAGCAGTTCTTC	CASSPFTSGSSYNEQFF
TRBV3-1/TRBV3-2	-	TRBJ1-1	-	TGTGCCAGCAGCCAAGATGGTCTTGGGAGAGAAGCTTTCTTT	CASSQDGLGREAFF
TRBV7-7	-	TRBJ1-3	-	TGTGCCAGCAGCTTGGGAGGTGCAGTCGCTGGAAACACCATATATTTT	CASSLGGAVAGNTIYF
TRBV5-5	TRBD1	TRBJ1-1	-	TGTGCCAGCAGCTCGACAGGGGGCGCGATTGAAGCTTTCTTT	CASSSTGGAIEAFF
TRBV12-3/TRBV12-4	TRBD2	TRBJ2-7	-	TGTGCCAGCAGTCTAGCGGGAGGCTACGAGCAGTACTTC	CASSLAGGYEQYF
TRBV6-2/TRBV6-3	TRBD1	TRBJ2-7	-	TGTGCCAGCAGTTACTACAGGGGGCAGGAGCAGTACTTC	CASSYYRGQEQYF
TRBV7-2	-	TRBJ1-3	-	TGTGCCAGCAGCCAAACTCGGACAAGCTCTGGAAACACCATATATTTT	CASSQTRTSSGNTIYF
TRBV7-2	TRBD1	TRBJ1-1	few	TGTGCCAGCAGTCCACAGGGACAGGGTAGTGAAGCTTTCTTT	CASSPQGQGSEAFF
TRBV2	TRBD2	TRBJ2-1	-	TGTGCCAGCAGCCTCGGGACTAGCGGGAGGAGTAATGAGCAGTTCTTC	CASSLGTSGRSNEQFF
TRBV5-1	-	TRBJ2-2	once	TGCGCCAGCAGCTTCAATAGTTTCACGAACACCGGGGAGCTGTTTTTT	CASSFNSFTNTGELFF
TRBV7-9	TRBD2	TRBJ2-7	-	TGTGCCAGCAGCCGAGAGGGACTAGCGGGTCGCGAGCAGTACTTC	CASSREGLAGREQYF
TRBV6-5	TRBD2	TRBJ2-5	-	TGTGCCAGCAGTTACCGGACTAGCGGACGGGAGACCCAGTACTTC	CASSYRTSGRETQYF
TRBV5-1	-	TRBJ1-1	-	TGCGCCAGCAGCTTGTCGGTGAACACTGAAGCTTTCTTT	CASSLSVNTEAFF
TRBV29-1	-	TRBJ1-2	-	TGCAGCGCAGCGGACGGACCCTATGGCTACACCTTC	CSAADGPYGYTF
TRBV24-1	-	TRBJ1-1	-	TGTGCCACCAGTGATCCCGGACAGTATGAAGCTTTCTTT	CATSDPGQYEAFF
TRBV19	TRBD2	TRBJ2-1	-	TGTGCCAGTACCACTAGCGGGGGCTACAATGAGCAGTTCTTC	CASTTSGGYNEQFF
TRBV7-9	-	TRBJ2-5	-	TGTGCCAGCAGCTTAGAAGGGACCCCGGGGGCCCAGTACTTC	CASSLEGTPGAQYF
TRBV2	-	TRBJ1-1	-	TGTGCCAGCGGGGTCTTGGGGGCAGGGTACACTGAAGCTTTCTTT	CASGVLGAGYTEAFF
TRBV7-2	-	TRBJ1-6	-	TGTGCCAGCAGCCCGGCGGGTGGACCCTATAATTCACCCCTCCACTTT	CASSPAGGPYNSPLHF
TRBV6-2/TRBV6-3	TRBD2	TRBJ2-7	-	TGTGCCAGCAGTTACTCGACTAGCGGGGCCTACGAGCAGTACTTC	CASSYSTSGAYEQYF
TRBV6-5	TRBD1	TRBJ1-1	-	TGTGCCAGCAGTTCACAGACAGGGGGCACTGAAGCTTTCTTT	CASSSQTGGTEAFF
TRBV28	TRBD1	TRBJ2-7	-	TGTGCCAGCAGCTTTGGGGGGGGACAGGGGTCCTACGAGCAGTACTTC	CASSFGGGQGSYEQYF